This T cell receptor (beta chain) was found in a study of shared clonotypes between healthy human individuals. Study as a whole: With ages of 18 to 49, the donors were a couple of women and three men. Three CD4 naive, three CD4 memory, two CD8 naive and one CD8 memory plate were used per donor. Study results and limitations: Rarefaction revealed incomplete sorted-subset sequencing despite large depth.

A note on this clone: Its specificity is not known.

The genomic DNA of each subset was split evenly across several immunoSEQ plates. The table came from immunoSEQ multiplex PCR; TCRdb's copy has only in-frame clones and leaves some out. Seen here are roughly 1,500,000 clones, less than 99% observed once, and the top ten hold approximately 0.38%. Losses at the gene ends were 4 bases for V and 2 bases for J; bases not matched to a gene: 3. In germline, CDR1 is SGHNT, CDR2 YYREEE (reference sequence). The CDR3 is made up of 15 amino acids. The V call is TRBV5-4, the J call TRBJ2-3; TRBD1 agrees at 11 bases. Sequencing was performed on naive CD4+ T cells sorted from blood. This sample's subset: CD45RA+ positively selected. The TCR originated in a man aged 25 to 40 in good health. The CDR3 protein is CASSPGQGATDTQYF. The CDR3, as DNA: TGTGCCAGCAGCCCTGGACAGGGGGCCACAGATACGCAGTATTTT.